The sequence of this TCR beta chain was determined in a study of blood T cells in healthy people across ages. Turning to the study itself: Using template switching, researchers captured about one barcoded beta molecule for each two T cells.

This CDR3 has 13 amino acids. CDR1 and CDR2 (germline): LNHNV, YYDKDF (reference sequence). Alongside a J-beta primer mix, a sample-barcoded 5' primer served in a second PCR lasting about 7 to 11 cycles. Via MiXCR, TCRdb re-called the 5' RACE reads, giving one row per CDR3 protein. The table shows about 1.4 million distinct CDR3 sequences, with around 59% occurring only once. Sequencing was performed on blood. This sequence joins TRBV15 and TRBJ2-5, with a possible D match to TRBD1 (5 bases). The assigned J gene may be wrong: the sequence end matches TRBJ2-7 better. The clonotype was recovered from a young man in good health. CDR3 protein: CATSRDQGAEQYF. Here the CDR3 DNA reads TGTGCCACCAGCAGAGATCAAGGGGCCGAGCAGTACTTC.